Sequencing of this TCR beta chain was carried out in a study of blood T cell repertoires in COVID-19. Study as a whole: Samples taken during acute and convalescent COVID-19 were collected in the United States, Italy and Spain. Sample material is recorded as cDNA or gDNA derived from T cells, B-cell-depleted T cells, or PBMCs.

In the authors' workflow: Amplification from reference gene primers served as the basis for estimated nucleated cell counts. Some clones are missing from TCRdb's copy, which holds only in-frame ones; the method was immunoSEQ multiplex PCR. Clone size and V and J calls were adopted from that table, with D and trimming inferred from the DNA. The table has some 190,000 clones, over 75% seen once; the top ten hold roughly 9.7%. The germline CDR1 and CDR2 sequences are LNHDA and SQIVND (reference sequence). CDR3 length equals 13 residues. V was shortened by 4 bases and J by 3 bases, with 9 bases between the two germline ends.

The chain recombines TRBV19 with TRBJ1-2; D might be TRBD1 (5 bases). The clonotype was recovered from a human donor with active or convalescent COVID-19. The donor label of this sample is uncertain. Sequencing was done on a sample of peripheral blood. In DNA form, the CDR3 reads TGTGCCAGTAGTAAGGACATATACTATGGCTACACCTTC. The encoded protein is CASSKDIYYGYTF.